This passage covers 20 T cell receptor beta chains from one sample sequenced in a study of blood T cell repertoires in COVID-19. TCRdb keeps only in-frame clones here, not all; method: immunoSEQ multiplex PCR. In the table there are roughly 360,000 clones, around 87% of which are singletons. The source material was PBMCs or T cells enriched from blood (not recorded which). These receptors were collected from a man aged 25-40 years who had recovered from COVID-19.

The gene calls are TRBV5-4 and TRBJ2-1; 8 nucleotides align to TRBD1. V gave up 3 bases and J gave up 6 bases; unmatched junction bases: 5. Germline V gene lookup returns CDR1 SGHNT and CDR2 YYREEE (reference sequence). The CDR3 extends over 14 amino acids. The CDR3, as DNA: TGTGCCAGCAGCTATTCCGGGACAGGCAATGAGCAGTTCTTC. Translated: CASSYSGTGNEQFF. Supplemented by reference TRBV5-4 and TRBJ2-1, the full variable domain reads ETGVTQSPTHLIKTRGQQVTLRCSSQSGHNTVSWYQQALGQGPQFIFQYYREEENGRGNFPPRFSGLQFPNYSSELNVNALELDDSALYLCASSYSGTGNEQFFGPGTRLTVL.

This clone was recorded a few times. The chain employs TRBV13 and TRBJ1-6; no clear D. CDR3 length: 16 residues. With 5 bases removed from V and 0 bases from J, the gap between germline ends came to 11 bases. Germline V CDR1 and CDR2: PRHDT, FYEKMQ (reference sequence). The CDR3 nucleotides are TGTGCCAGCAGCCATCGGCGGAGCTCCTATAATTCACCCCTCCACTTT. Amino acids: CASSHRRSSYNSPLHF.

This chain connects TRBV9 to TRBJ2-3; the D is unclear. Trimming cost V 1 base and J 1 base, with 10 bases left between them. CDR3 size: 15 residues. The V gene's germline CDR1 is SGDLS and CDR2 YYNGEE. In DNA form, the CDR3 reads TGTGCCAGCAGCGTACTCGGCCGGGGCACAGATACGCAGTATTTT. Residues: CASSVLGRGTDTQYF.

This sequence joins TRBV9 and TRBJ1-1, with D unclear. CDR3 length equals 14 residues. The germline gives CDR1 SGDLS, CDR2 YYNGEE. The V end lost 3 bases, the J end lost 1 base, and 10 bases lay between the germline ends. The CDR3 coding sequence is TGTGCCAGCAGCGGACTTCCAGAGAACACTGAAGCTTTCTTT. Protein: CASSGLPENTEAFF.

The V gene is TRBV25-1, the J gene TRBJ2-1; possibly TRBD2 for D (6 bases). Germline V CDR1 and CDR2: MGHDK, SYGVNS. The CDR3 spans 15 residues. Trimming cost V 3 bases and J 4 bases, with 13 bases left between them. In DNA, the CDR3 is TGTGCCAGCAGTGAGGGGAGCGGGTTTTACAATGAGCAGTTCTTC. The encoded protein is CASSEGSGFYNEQFF. Full variable domain (remainder filled in from reference TRBV25-1 and TRBJ2-1): EADIYQTPRYLVIGTGKKITLECSQTMGHDKMYWYQQDPGMELHLIHYSYGVNSTEKGDLSSESTVSRIRTEHFPLTLESARPSHTSQYLCASSEGSGFYNEQFFGPGTRLTVL.

This clone came up once. This chain joins TRBV19 and TRBJ1-1, with D possibly being TRBD1 (5 bases). The V gene's germline CDR1 is LNHDA and CDR2 SQIVND (reference sequence). The V end lost 5 bases, the J end lost 5 bases, and 18 bases lay between the germline ends. This CDR3 region has 15 residues. The CDR3 bases are TGTGCCAGTAGTGCGGGGCAGGCCGGATTAACTGAAGCTTTCTTT. Encoded protein: CASSAGQAGLTEAFF.

This chain connects TRBV7-6 to TRBJ2-7; 7 bases match TRBD2. V trimming: 0 bases; J trimming: 2 bases; junction bases outside the gene matches: 7. CDR3 length equals 16 residues. The germline V gene has CDR1 SGHVS and CDR2 FNYEAQ. DNA of the CDR3: TGTGCCAGCAGCTTAGCTTCAAGCGGGGTCACCTACGAGCAGTACTTC. Translation: CASSLASSGVTYEQYF.

The gene calls are TRBV19 and TRBJ1-2; TRBD1 might be the D (6 bases). Germline CDR1 reads LNHDA; CDR2 reads SQIVND (reference sequence). Trimming pared 3 bases from V and 2 bases from J, leaving 10 bases between. There are 14 residues in the CDR3. The CDR3 nucleotides read TGTGCCAGTAGTATCAGTCAGGGGAACTATGGCTACACCTTC. Protein: CASSISQGNYGYTF.

This chain joins TRBV12-5 and TRBJ2-7; 7 nucleotides agree with TRBD1. Germline V gene lookup returns CDR1 LGHNT and CDR2 FRNRAP. After removal of 0 bases from V and 3 bases from J, the junction contained 11 bases not matched to a gene. This CDR3 is 17 amino acids long. DNA of the CDR3: TGTGCTAGTGGTTTGGTACCCCCGGGACAGAATTTCTACGAGCAGTACTTC. Its protein is CASGLVPPGQNFYEQYF.

V usage is TRBV5-1 and J usage is TRBJ2-3, with 11 bases lining up with TRBD2. This CDR3 has 17 residues. Germline trimming cut 4 bases from V and 1 base from J; bases unmatched to any gene: 8. CDR1 SGHRS and CDR2 YFSETQ come from the germline V gene. The DNA of the CDR3 is TGCGCCAGCAGCAAAGGGACTAGCGGATATCGCACAGATACGCAGTATTTT. Its protein product is CASSKGTSGYRTDTQYF. The full variable domain, its missing parts supplied by reference TRBV5-1 and TRBJ2-3, is KAGVTQTPRYLIKTRGQQVTLSCSPISGHRSVSWYQQTPGQGLQFLFEYFSETQRNKGNFPGRFSGRQFSNSRSEMNVSTLELGDSALYLCASSKGTSGYRTDTQYFGPGTRLTVL.

This clone appeared a single time. The rearrangement joins TRBV4-3 to TRBJ1-1; D unresolved. Trimming removed 0 bases at V and 4 bases at J, with 9 bases between. CDR3 size: 14 residues. Germline CDR1 LGHNA, CDR2 YSLEER. In nucleotides, the CDR3 is TGCGCCAGCAGCCAAGACAGGTACCTCACTGAAGCTTTCTTT. Translated: CASSQDRYLTEAFF.

The CDR3 here is CASSLDRASKETQYF. DNA for the CDR3: TGTGCCAGCAGTCTTGACAGGGCCTCTAAGGAGACCCAGTACTTC. The chain couples TRBV28 to TRBJ2-5; the match to TRBD1 covers 7 bases. The junction had 11 bases not matched to a gene; V was cut back by 5 bases and J by 5 bases. The CDR3 totals 15 residues. Germline V gene sequence: CDR1 MDHEN, CDR2 SYDVKM.

This clone was seen a handful of times. V usage is TRBV6-2 or TRBV6-3 and J usage is TRBJ1-5; D is unclear. Trimming took off 4 bases at V and 6 bases at J, with 10 bases between the two ends. CDR1 and CDR2 (germline): MNHEY, SVGEGT. The CDR3 is 13 residues long. DNA for the CDR3: TGTGCCAGCAGTTGGGCTTTCAGTCAGCCCCAGCATTTT. This translates into CASSWAFSQPQHF.

The chain carries TRBV2 and TRBJ2-1, with D possibly TRBD1 on 6 matching bases. The CDR3 loop spans 12 amino acids. The germline CDR1 and CDR2 sequences are SNHLY and FYNNEI. The V end lost 7 bases, the J end lost 6 bases, and 10 bases lay between the germline ends. This chain's CDR3 is CASTGVVNEQFF. DNA of the CDR3: TGTGCCAGCACAGGGGTGGTCAATGAGCAGTTCTTC.

This sequence joins TRBV7-2 and TRBJ1-6; possibly TRBD1 for D (5 bases). The CDR3 loop spans 15 amino acids. Trimming pared 5 bases from V and 7 bases from J, leaving 15 bases between. Germline V gene data show CDR1 as SGHTA and CDR2 as FQGNSA. In nucleotides, the CDR3 is TGTGCCAGCAGCGAACGGACACTGGGGAATTCACCCCTCCACTTT. Translated, it gives CASSERTLGNSPLHF.

The chain joins TRBV4-1 to TRBJ2-7; no clear D gene. The germline V gene has CDR1 MGHRA and CDR2 YSYEKL. This CDR3 spans 14 amino acids. V was pared by 3 bases and J by 5 bases, with 14 bases between. DNA for the CDR3: TGCGCCAGCAGCCAGCGATCAACCAACCACGAGCAGTACTTC. Encoded protein: CASSQRSTNHEQYF.

The chain has TRBV5-5 and TRBJ1-1, with D possibly TRBD1 on 6 matching bases. The germline V gene encodes CDR1 SGHKS and CDR2 YYEKEE (reference sequence). V lost 4 bases and J lost 1, with 14 bases in between. This CDR3 region has 15 residues. CDR3 coding DNA: TGTGCCAGCAGCGTACCCGGGACACAGAACACTGAAGCTTTCTTT. This sequence encodes CASSVPGTQNTEAFF.

The chain couples TRBV23-1 to TRBJ1-2; 9 bases are shared with TRBD1. TRBV23-1 is an ORF, and what it does is uncertain. The CDR3 consists of 18 residues. Trimming took 1 base from V and 0 from J; bases not matched to a gene: 9. CDR3 in amino acids: CASSQWKEGQGSNYGYTF. In nucleotides, the CDR3 is TGCGCCAGCAGTCAATGGAAGGAGGGACAGGGCTCTAACTATGGCTACACCTTC.

The genes are TRBV18 and TRBJ2-3, with a possible D match to TRBD2 (5 bases). Per germline, CDR1 KGHSH and CDR2 LQKENI. V dropped 2 bases and J dropped 0 bases, with 6 bases sitting between them. CDR3 length: 14 residues. The CDR3 sequence is CASSPGLSTDTQYF. The CDR3 nucleotides are TGTGCCAGCTCACCAGGACTTAGCACAGATACGCAGTATTTT.

This clone was observed a single time. The chain couples TRBV2 to TRBJ1-1, with D possibly matching TRBD1 (5 bases). The V gene lost 8 bases and the J gene lost 1 base, with 17 bases spanning the gap. Germline V CDR1 and CDR2: SNHLY, FYNNEI. The CDR3 is 15 residues long. This CDR3 reads CASYNWGDKNTEAFF. DNA of the CDR3: TGTGCCAGCTACAATTGGGGGGATAAGAACACTGAAGCTTTCTTT.